Listed here is a single T cell receptor (beta chain). What it binds is unknown. This record comes from a study of beta chain features in type 1 diabetes. What was sequenced were expressed TCRB transcripts, since all of the isolated RNA had been reverse transcribed. Deep immunoSEQ sequencing covered naive, central memory and regulatory T cell samples. The table came from immunoSEQ multiplex PCR; TCRdb's copy has only in-frame clones and leaves some out. This sample yields more than 250,000 clones, of which 20% are seen a single time; less than 0.035% belongs to the top ten. Each sorted fraction was over 95% pure. Study-wide findings and caveats: Across all four CD4+ subsets, people with type 1 diabetes showed modestly shorter TCRB CDR3s.

The origin of this receptor is a woman between 40 and 55 years old with type 1 diabetes. Material for sequencing was naive CD4+ T cells from blood.

The CDR3 DNA follows: TGTGCCAGCAGTTTTCCAGGACAACGAGAAGCTTTCTTT. Its translation is CASSFPGQREAFF. This chain links TRBV28 with TRBJ1-1; D possibly corresponds to TRBD1 (5 bases). V was clipped by 3 bases and J by 8 bases, with 13 bases between them. CDR3 length: 13 amino acids. CDR1 is MDHEN, CDR2 SYDVKM, per germline.